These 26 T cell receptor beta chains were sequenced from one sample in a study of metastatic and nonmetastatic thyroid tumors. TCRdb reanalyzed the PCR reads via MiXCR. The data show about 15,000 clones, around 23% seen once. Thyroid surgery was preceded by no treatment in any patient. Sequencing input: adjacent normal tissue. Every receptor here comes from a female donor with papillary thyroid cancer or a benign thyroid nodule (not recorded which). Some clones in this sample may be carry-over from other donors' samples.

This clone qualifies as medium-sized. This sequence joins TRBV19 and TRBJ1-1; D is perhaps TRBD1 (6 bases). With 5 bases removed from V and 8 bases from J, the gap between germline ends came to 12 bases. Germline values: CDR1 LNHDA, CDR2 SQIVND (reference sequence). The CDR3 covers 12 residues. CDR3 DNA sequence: TGTGCCAGTAGTTTTTTAACAGGGGAAGCTTTCTTT. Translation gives CASSFLTGEAFF. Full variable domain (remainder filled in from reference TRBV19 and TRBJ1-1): DGGITQSPKYLFRKEGQNVTLSCEQNLNHDAMYWYRQDPGQGLRLIYYSQIVNDFQKGDIAEGYSVSREKKESFPLTVTSAQKNPTAFYLCASSFLTGEAFFGQGTRLTVV.

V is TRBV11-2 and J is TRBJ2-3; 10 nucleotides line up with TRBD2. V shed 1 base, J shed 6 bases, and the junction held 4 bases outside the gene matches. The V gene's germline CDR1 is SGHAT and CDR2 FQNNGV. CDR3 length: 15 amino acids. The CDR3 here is CASSLVSSGSDTQYF. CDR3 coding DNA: TGTGCCAGCAGCTTAGTGTCTAGCGGGAGCGATACGCAGTATTTT.

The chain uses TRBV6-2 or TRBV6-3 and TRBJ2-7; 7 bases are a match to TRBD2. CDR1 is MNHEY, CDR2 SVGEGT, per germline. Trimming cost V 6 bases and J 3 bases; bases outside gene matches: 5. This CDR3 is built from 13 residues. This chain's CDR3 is CASRGWGGYEQYF. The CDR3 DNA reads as TGTGCCAGCAGGGGCTGGGGGGGCTACGAGCAGTACTTC.

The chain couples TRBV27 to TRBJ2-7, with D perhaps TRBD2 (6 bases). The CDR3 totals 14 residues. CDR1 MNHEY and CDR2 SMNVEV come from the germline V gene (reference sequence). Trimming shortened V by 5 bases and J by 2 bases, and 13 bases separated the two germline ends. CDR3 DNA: TGTGCCAGCAGTCGTACCTCTAGCGCCTACGAGCAGTACTTC. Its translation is CASSRTSSAYEQYF.

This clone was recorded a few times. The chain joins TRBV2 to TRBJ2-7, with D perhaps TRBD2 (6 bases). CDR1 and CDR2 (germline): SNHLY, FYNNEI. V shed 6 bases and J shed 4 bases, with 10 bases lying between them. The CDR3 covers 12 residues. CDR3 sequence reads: CASRVLAYEQYF. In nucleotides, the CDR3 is TGTGCCAGCAGGGTGCTAGCGTACGAGCAGTACTTC.

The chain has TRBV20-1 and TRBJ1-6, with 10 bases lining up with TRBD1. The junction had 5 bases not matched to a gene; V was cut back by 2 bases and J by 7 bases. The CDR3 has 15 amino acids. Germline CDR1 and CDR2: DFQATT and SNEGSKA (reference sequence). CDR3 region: CSARNPGQGNSPLHF. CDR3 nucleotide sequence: TGCAGTGCTAGAAACCCGGGACAGGGGAATTCACCCCTCCACTTT.

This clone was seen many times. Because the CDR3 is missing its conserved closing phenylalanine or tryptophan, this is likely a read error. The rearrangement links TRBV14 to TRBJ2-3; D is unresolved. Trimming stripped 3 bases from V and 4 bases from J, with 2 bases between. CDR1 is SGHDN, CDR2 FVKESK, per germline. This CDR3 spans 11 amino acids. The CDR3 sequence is CASSQSDTQYL. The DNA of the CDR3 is TGTGCCAGCAGCCAGTCAGATACGCAGTATCTT.

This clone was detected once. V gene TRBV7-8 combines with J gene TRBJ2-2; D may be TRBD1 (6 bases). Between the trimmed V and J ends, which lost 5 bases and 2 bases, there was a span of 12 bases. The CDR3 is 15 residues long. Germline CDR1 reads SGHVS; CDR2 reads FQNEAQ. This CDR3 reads CASSPLDRNTGELFF. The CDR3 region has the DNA TGTGCCAGCAGCCCGTTGGACAGAAACACCGGGGAGCTGTTTTTT.

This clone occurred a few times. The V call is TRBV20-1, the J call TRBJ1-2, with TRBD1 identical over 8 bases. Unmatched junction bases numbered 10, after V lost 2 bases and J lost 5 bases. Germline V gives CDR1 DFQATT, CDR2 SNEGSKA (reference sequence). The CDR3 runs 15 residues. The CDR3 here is CSARTWTGHYYGYTF. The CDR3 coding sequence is TGCAGTGCTAGAACTTGGACAGGGCATTATTATGGCTACACCTTC.

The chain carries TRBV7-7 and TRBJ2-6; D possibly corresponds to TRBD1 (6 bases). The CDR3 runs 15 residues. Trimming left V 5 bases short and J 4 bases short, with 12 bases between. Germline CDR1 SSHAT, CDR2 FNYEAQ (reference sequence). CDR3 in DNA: TGTGCCAGCAGCCCCGGACAGCCCGGGGCCAACGTCCTGACTTTC. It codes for CASSPGQPGANVLTF.

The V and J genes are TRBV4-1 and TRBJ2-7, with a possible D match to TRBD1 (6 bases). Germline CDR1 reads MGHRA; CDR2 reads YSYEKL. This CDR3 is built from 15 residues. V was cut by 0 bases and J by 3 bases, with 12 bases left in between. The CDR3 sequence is CASSQEHRVYYEQYF. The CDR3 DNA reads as TGCGCCAGCAGCCAAGAGCACAGGGTTTACTACGAGCAGTACTTC.

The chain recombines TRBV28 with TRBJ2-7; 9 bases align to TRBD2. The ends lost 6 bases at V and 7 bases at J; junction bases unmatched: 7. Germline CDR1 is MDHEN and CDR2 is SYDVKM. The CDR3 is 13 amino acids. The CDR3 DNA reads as TGTGCCAGCAGGTCTCTAGCGGGATCTGAGCAGTACTTC. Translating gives CASRSLAGSEQYF.

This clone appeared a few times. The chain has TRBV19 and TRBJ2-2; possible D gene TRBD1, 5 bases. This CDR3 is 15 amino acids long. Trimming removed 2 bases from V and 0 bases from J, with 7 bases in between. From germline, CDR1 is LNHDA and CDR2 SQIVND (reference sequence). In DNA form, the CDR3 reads TGTGCCAGTAGTATAAAGGGGTCGAACACCGGGGAGCTGTTTTTT. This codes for CASSIKGSNTGELFF.

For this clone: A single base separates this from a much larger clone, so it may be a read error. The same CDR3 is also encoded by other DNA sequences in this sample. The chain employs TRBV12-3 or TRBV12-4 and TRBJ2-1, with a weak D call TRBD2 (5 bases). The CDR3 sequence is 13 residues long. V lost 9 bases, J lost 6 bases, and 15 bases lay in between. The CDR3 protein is CASSLGLRNEQFF. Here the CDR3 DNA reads TGTGCCAGTTCCCTCGGACTGCGCAATGAGCAGTTCTTC.

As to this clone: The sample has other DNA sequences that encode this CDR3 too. The CDR3 bases are TGTGCCAGCAGCTTAGGGCAGGGAGCTTTCTTT. It specifies CASSLGQGAFF. The chain combines TRBV13 with TRBJ1-1, with D perhaps matching TRBD1 (5 bases). CDR1 PRHDT and CDR2 FYEKMQ come from the germline V gene (reference sequence). The length of the CDR3 is 11 residues. V lost 0 bases to trimming and J lost 10 bases, with 6 bases between them.

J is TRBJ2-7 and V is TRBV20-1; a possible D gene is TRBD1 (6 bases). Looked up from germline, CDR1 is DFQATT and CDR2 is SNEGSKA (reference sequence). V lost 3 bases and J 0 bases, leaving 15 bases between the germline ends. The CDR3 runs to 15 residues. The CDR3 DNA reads TGCAGTGCTAGGGACGACAGGCCCGGCTCCTACGAGCAGTACTTC. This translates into CSARDDRPGSYEQYF.

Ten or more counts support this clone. The CDR3 region is CASSYSWVMNTEAFF. The CDR3 DNA reads TGTGCCAGCAGTTACTCCTGGGTTATGAACACTGAAGCTTTCTTT. V usage is TRBV6-5 and J usage is TRBJ1-1; no firm D call. Per the germline V gene, CDR1 is MNHEY and CDR2 is SVGAGI. This CDR3 contains 15 residues. The V and J ends lost 0 bases and 0 bases respectively, with 8 bases between them.

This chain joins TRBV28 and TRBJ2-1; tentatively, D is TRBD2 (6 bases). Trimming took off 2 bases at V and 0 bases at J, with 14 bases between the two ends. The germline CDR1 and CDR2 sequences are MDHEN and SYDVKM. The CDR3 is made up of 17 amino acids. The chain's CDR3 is CASSLIGGTGSYNEQFF. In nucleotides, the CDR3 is TGTGCCAGCAGTTTAATCGGCGGGACGGGCTCCTACAATGAGCAGTTCTTC.

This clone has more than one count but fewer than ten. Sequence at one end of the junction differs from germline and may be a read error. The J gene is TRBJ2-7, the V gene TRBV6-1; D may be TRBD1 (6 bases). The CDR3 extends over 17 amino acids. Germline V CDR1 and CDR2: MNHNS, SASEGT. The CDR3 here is CTSRQAHRALVSYEQYF. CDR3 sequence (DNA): TGTACCAGCAGGCAGGCTCACAGGGCCCTCGTCTCCTACGAGCAGTACTTC.

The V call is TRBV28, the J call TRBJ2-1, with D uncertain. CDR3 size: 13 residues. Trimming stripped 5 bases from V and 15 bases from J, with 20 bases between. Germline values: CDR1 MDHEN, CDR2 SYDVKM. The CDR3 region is CASSPSTDLNRFF. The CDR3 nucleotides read TGTGCCAGCAGTCCATCGACGGATCTCAACCGGTTCTTC.

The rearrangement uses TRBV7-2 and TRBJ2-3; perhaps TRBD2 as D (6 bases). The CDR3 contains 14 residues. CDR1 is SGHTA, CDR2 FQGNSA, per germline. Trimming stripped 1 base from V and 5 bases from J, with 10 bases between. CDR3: CASSLVGGLDTQYF. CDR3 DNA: TGTGCCAGCAGCTTAGTGGGAGGACTAGATACGCAGTATTTT.

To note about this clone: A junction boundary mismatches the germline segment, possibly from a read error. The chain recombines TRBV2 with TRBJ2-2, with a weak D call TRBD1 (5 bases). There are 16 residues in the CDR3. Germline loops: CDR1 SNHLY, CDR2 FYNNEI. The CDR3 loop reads CASSEGRAGVTGELFF. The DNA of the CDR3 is TGTGCCAGCAGCGAAGGCAGGGCTGGAGTGACCGGGGAGCTGTTTTTT.

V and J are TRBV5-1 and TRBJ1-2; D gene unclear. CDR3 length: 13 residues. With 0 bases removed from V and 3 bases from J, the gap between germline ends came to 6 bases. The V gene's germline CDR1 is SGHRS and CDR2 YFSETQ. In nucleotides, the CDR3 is TGCGCCAGCAGCTTGGCAGTTTACTATGGCTACACCTTC. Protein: CASSLAVYYGYTF. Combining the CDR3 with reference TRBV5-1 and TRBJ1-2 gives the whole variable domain KAGVTQTPRYLIKTRGQQVTLSCSPISGHRSVSWYQQTPGQGLQFLFEYFSETQRNKGNFPGRFSGRQFSNSRSEMNVSTLELGDSALYLCASSLAVYYGYTFGSGTRLTVV.

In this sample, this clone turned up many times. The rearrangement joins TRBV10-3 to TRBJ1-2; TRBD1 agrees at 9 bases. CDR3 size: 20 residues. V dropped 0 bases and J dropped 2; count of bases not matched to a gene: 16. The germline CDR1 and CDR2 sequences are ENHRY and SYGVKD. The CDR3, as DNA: TGTGCCATCAGTGAGTCTGATATACTAGACAGGGGGGCGGACAACTATGGCTACACCTTC. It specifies CAISESDILDRGADNYGYTF.

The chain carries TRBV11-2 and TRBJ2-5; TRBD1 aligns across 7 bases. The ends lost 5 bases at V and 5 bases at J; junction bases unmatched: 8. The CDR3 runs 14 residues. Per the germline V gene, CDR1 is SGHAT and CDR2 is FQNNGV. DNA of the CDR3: TGTGCCAGCAGCCGATATACAGGGGAGGAGACCCAGTACTTC. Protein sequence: CASSRYTGEETQYF.

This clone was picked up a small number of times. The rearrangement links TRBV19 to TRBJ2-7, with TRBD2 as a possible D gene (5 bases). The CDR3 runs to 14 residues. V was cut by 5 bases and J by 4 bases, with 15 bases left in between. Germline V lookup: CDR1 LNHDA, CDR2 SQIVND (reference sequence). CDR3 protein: CASSAEAAGYEQYF. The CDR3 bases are TGTGCCAGTAGTGCGGAGGCCGCGGGTTACGAGCAGTACTTC.